This T cell receptor (beta chain) comes out of a study of cytomegalovirus exposure and HLA in healthy donors. Notes on this clone: Its matching antigen is unknown.

General observations from the study: Presence/absence analyses assumed roughly uniform sequencing depth across donors. Compared with the roughly 670-donor mean, an Asian-associated ancestry cluster reportedly had fewer N-insertions, according to a later analysis. Analysis performed later showed TCR beta chains linked to HLA being more clonally expanded than equally common others. A prior analysis recorded that most TCR beta V segments were productive about 87% or about 30% of the time.

Primers: 60 Vbeta forward and 13 Jbeta reverse. The assay was immunoSEQ multiplex PCR, and TCRdb's table has in-frame clones only and misses some. The profile shows 91,000 or so clones, roughly 72% of them singletons. The receptor comes from a man aged 25-40 years in good health and CMV-seropositive. The sample consisted of PBMCs.

This CDR3 is CASSVGGRAQTQYF. Written as DNA, the CDR3 is TGTGCCAGCAGCGTAGGCGGGAGGGCCCAGACCCAGTACTTC. This chain connects TRBV9 to TRBJ2-5; 9 bases are a match to TRBD2. Unmatched junction bases numbered 3, after V lost 0 bases and J lost 6 bases. Germline values: CDR1 SGDLS, CDR2 YYNGEE. The CDR3 runs to 14 residues.